This paragraph covers one T cell receptor beta chain sequence. This sample stems from a study of blood T cell repertoires in COVID-19. V shed 0 bases and J 9 bases; nucleotides not matched to a gene: 8. The CDR3 sequence is 15 residues long. Per germline, CDR1 LGHNA and CDR2 YSLEER. Authors' methods: Nucleated cell counts were estimated from reference gene primer amplification. The assay was immunoSEQ multiplex PCR, and TCRdb's table has in-frame clones only and misses some. V and J calls and clone size are copied from that table; D and trimming were computed from the DNA. Of tens of thousands of clones listed, about 87% are singletons.

The sequencing sample was made of peripheral blood. The rearrangement uses TRBV4-3 and TRBJ2-7; 10 nucleotides agree with TRBD1. This sequence originates from a human donor in a cohort sampled during active COVID-19. CDR3 nucleotide sequence: TGCGCCAGCAGCCAAGAATCGGGACAGGGGTCTCGGCAGTACTTC. This sequence encodes CASSQESGQGSRQYF.